This T cell receptor beta chain appears in the sequencing data of a study of T cell repertoires in cytomegalovirus infection. Study as a whole: Matching HLA type, along with CMV infection, was indicated by public TCR beta signatures.

The J segment lost 1 base and the V segment lost 6 bases, leaving 7 bases of the junction unmatched. Germline V lookup: CDR1 DFQATT, CDR2 SNEGSKA (reference sequence). The CDR3 spans 16 residues. From the reads, TCRdb called clonotypes with MiXCR, one entry per CDR3 protein. In the table there are 300,000 to 400,000 distinct CDR3 sequences, 8% to 9.5% of which are singletons. The chain employs TRBV20-1 and TRBJ1-6, with 9 bases identical to TRBD1. What was sequenced was PBMCs. This receptor was taken from a human donor in good health (CMV status not recorded). Some clones in this sample may be carry-over from other donors' samples. The CDR3 region has the DNA TGCAGTGCCCACCGGGACAGGGCATCCTATAATTCACCCCTCCACTTT. It encodes CSAHRDRASYNSPLHF.